These 6 T cell receptor beta chains were all obtained from the same sample, sequenced in a study of T-cell memory formation after mild COVID-19. TCRdb re-derived calls from the 5' RACE reads in MiXCR, one entry per CDR3 protein. The repertoire holds about 320,000 distinct CDR3 sequences, roughly an eighth seen once, with roughly 21% in the top ten. Source material: PBMCs or a T cell subset sorted from them (not recorded which). The receptors were gathered from a man aged 18-30 years who had mild COVID-19 (a few samples of this study predate the infection). Cell type and time point are not known.

This clonotype was detected only a few times. The rearrangement joins TRBV4-1 to TRBJ2-7; 10 bases fit TRBD2. Trimming at V came to 1 base and at J to 5 bases, leaving 5 bases not matched to a gene. Germline V lookup: CDR1 MGHRA, CDR2 YSYEKL. This CDR3 has 15 residues. The CDR3 loop is CASSQGPSGGHEQYF. The DNA for the CDR3 is TGCGCCAGCAGCCAAGGTCCTAGCGGGGGCCACGAGCAGTACTTC.

This chain joins TRBV6-5 and TRBJ2-3, with D perhaps TRBD1 (6 bases). Germline V lookup: CDR1 MNHEY, CDR2 SVGAGI. The CDR3 has 14 amino acids. Trimming stripped 8 bases from V and 0 bases from J, with 12 bases between. The CDR3 reads CASALQGSTDTQYF. DNA for the CDR3: TGTGCCAGCGCCTTGCAGGGGAGCACAGATACGCAGTATTTT.

The chain recombines TRBV9 with TRBJ2-1; a possible D gene is TRBD2 (6 bases). CDR1 is SGDLS, CDR2 YYNGEE, per germline. The CDR3 has 16 residues. Trimming pared 2 bases from V and 0 bases from J, leaving 12 bases between. CDR3: CASSVLRGSSYNEQFF. The CDR3 coding sequence is TGTGCCAGCAGCGTCCTGCGGGGCAGCTCCTACAATGAGCAGTTCTTC.

The V and J genes are TRBV18 and TRBJ2-2; 10 bases map to TRBD1. J gave up 5 bases and V 4 bases, and 4 bases lay outside the gene matches. This CDR3 spans 15 amino acids. Germline CDR1 reads KGHSH; CDR2 reads LQKENI. The CDR3 region is CASSRQGAHTGELFF. As DNA, the CDR3 is TGTGCCAGCTCACGACAGGGGGCGCATACCGGGGAGCTGTTTTTT.

This clonotype was seen only a few times. Here the CDR3 DNA reads TGTGCCAGCAGCTTCCAGTCCAGGGCCGGTGAGACCCAGTACTTC. Protein: CASSFQSRAGETQYF. This chain uses TRBV7-2 with TRBJ2-5; D perhaps matches TRBD1 (5 bases). Trimming pared 3 bases from V and 5 bases from J, leaving 16 bases between. Germline-derived CDR1 and CDR2 are SGHTA and FQGNSA. The CDR3 contains 15 residues.

The gene calls are TRBV7-9 and TRBJ2-5; 8 nucleotides match TRBD1. Germline loops: CDR1 SEHNR, CDR2 FQNEAQ (reference sequence). The CDR3 runs to 15 residues. Unmatched junction bases numbered 9, after V lost 4 bases and J lost 5 bases. The CDR3 nucleotides read TGTGCCAGCAGCTCCACAGGGGGGCAAAGGGAGACCCAGTACTTC. This sequence encodes CASSSTGGQRETQYF.